These 14 T cell receptor beta chains came from one sample sequenced in a study of T cell repertoires in cytomegalovirus infection. TCRdb reprocessed the reads via MiXCR and lists one record per CDR3 protein. This sample carries fewer than 700,000 distinct CDR3 sequences, approximately 24% of them seen once, and the ten largest clones take roughly 8%. Sequencing was carried out using CD8+ T cells from PBMCs. The origin of the receptors is a human donor in good health (CMV status not recorded). Some clones in this sample may be carry-over from other donors' samples.

The table lists this clonotype with a few counts. This chain uses TRBV28 with TRBJ2-1; TRBD2 aligns across 9 bases. CDR3 length: 14 residues. Per germline, CDR1 MDHEN and CDR2 SYDVKM. V dropped 6 bases and J dropped 4; count of bases not matched to a gene: 4. The CDR3 loop reads CASSGLALYNEQFF. The CDR3 coding sequence is TGTGCCAGCAGCGGACTAGCGTTATACAATGAGCAGTTCTTC.

This clonotype has just a few counts. The gene calls are TRBV28 and TRBJ1-1; D call uncertain. Germline V gene data show CDR1 as MDHEN and CDR2 as SYDVKM. V was clipped by 6 bases and J by 4 bases, with 15 bases between them. The CDR3 length is 14 residues. The DNA for the CDR3 is TGTGCCAGCAGCAGACCGGTTCTCCCCACTGAAGCTTTCTTT. Translation: CASSRPVLPTEAFF. Supplemented by reference TRBV28 and TRBJ1-1, the full variable domain reads DVKVTQSSRYLVKRTGEKVFLECVQDMDHENMFWYRQDPGLGLRLIYFSYDVKMKEKGDIPEGYSVSREKKERFSLILESASTNQTSMYLCASSRPVLPTEAFFGQGTRLTVV.

This chain joins TRBV14 and TRBJ1-4; D call uncertain. Per the germline V gene, CDR1 is SGHDN and CDR2 is FVKESK. V was trimmed by 4 bases and J by 3 bases, leaving 9 bases between them. The length of the CDR3 is 14 residues. As DNA, the CDR3 is TGTGCCAGCAGCCCCCCAGGTCCTAATGAAAAACTGTTTTTT. It encodes CASSPPGPNEKLFF.

In regard to this clonotype: Relative to the germline gene, one junction end is altered; a read error may explain this. The V call is TRBV5-1, the J call TRBJ2-7; 10 bases match TRBD2. Germline V lookup: CDR1 SGHRS, CDR2 YFSETQ. The CDR3 is 15 amino acids. The CDR3 bases are TGCGCCAGCAGCTTGACCTCTAGCGGGGGATACGAGCAGCACTTC. Translating gives CASSLTSSGGYEQHF.

This clonotype has ten or more counts. This chain links TRBV7-2 with TRBJ1-5; the D gene is possibly TRBD1 (6 bases). The CDR3 consists of 14 residues. The germline gives CDR1 SGHTA, CDR2 FQGNSA. The V end was cut by 3 bases, the J end by 5 bases, with 11 bases between. Here the CDR3 reads CASSLNRVDQPQHF. For the CDR3, the DNA is TGTGCCAGCAGCTTGAACAGGGTTGATCAGCCCCAGCATTTT.

The sample holds many counts of this clonotype. The genes are TRBV6-2 or TRBV6-3 and TRBJ2-1; weak D call: TRBD2 (6 bases). Trimming removed 5 bases from V and 1 base from J, with 21 bases in between. CDR3 length equals 18 residues. Germline CDR1 is MNHEY and CDR2 is SVGEGT. Here the CDR3 DNA reads TGTGCCAGCAGTCCCCAGCCTTCGGGGGAGTGGTCCTACAATGAGCAGTTCTTC. Encoded protein: CASSPQPSGEWSYNEQFF.

This clonotype appeared many times. CDR3 region: CASSYVGSYNEQFF. The CDR3 coding sequence is TGTGCCAGCAGTTACGTGGGCTCCTACAATGAGCAGTTCTTC. The V gene is TRBV6-5, the J gene TRBJ2-1; no clear D. CDR3 length equals 14 residues. CDR1 is MNHEY, CDR2 SVGAGI, per germline. With 2 bases removed from V and 0 bases from J, the gap between germline ends came to 5 bases.

The chain combines TRBV4-1 with TRBJ1-5; no firm D call. V lost 3 bases to trimming and J lost 9 bases, with 12 bases between them. The CDR3 runs to 13 residues. Germline assignment: CDR1 MGHRA and CDR2 YSYEKL. CDR3 bases: TGCGCCAGCAGCCAGGAACTCGGGCGGCCCCAGCATTTT. This gives the protein CASSQELGRPQHF.

This clonotype was picked up many times. The chain employs TRBV28 and TRBJ2-5; D gene uncertain. V shed 2 bases and J shed 0 bases, with 7 bases lying between them. The CDR3 totals 14 residues. The germline CDR1 and CDR2 sequences are MDHEN and SYDVKM. The CDR3 loop reads CASSLGWDQETQYF. DNA for the CDR3: TGTGCCAGCAGTTTAGGCTGGGACCAAGAGACCCAGTACTTC.

The CDR3 bases are TGCAGCGTTGAGGGACAGCTCTATGGCTACACCTTC. This sequence encodes CSVEGQLYGYTF. The chain couples TRBV29-1 to TRBJ1-2; 7 nucleotides align to TRBD1. The trim removed 3 bases at V and 4 bases at J, leaving 2 bases unmatched. The CDR3 sequence is 12 residues long. The V gene's germline CDR1 is SQVTM and CDR2 ANQGSEA.

This clonotype showed up just a few times. The V call is TRBV6-2 or TRBV6-3, the J call TRBJ1-1; no firm D call. The CDR3 covers 13 residues. Trimming shortened V by 6 bases and J by 0 bases, and 8 bases separated the two germline ends. Germline CDR1 and CDR2: MNHEY and SVGEGT. In DNA, the CDR3 is TGTGCCAGCAGACTACGAGTGAACACTGAAGCTTTCTTT. Amino acids: CASRLRVNTEAFF.

The genes are TRBV28 and TRBJ2-3; 7 nucleotides line up with TRBD2. The V gene's germline CDR1 is MDHEN and CDR2 SYDVKM. V lost 2 bases and J lost 4; bases outside the gene matches: 12. This CDR3 spans 17 amino acids. DNA of the CDR3: TGTGCCAGCAGTTTACCACTAGCAAGCGGGGCCGCAGATACGCAGTATTTT. It yields the protein CASSLPLASGAADTQYF.

This clonotype was detected ten times or more. The chain links TRBV6-2 or TRBV6-3 to TRBJ2-1, with 10 bases matching TRBD2. The CDR3 is 15 residues long. The ends lost 2 bases at V and 7 bases at J; junction bases unmatched: 5. From germline, CDR1 is MNHEY and CDR2 SVGEGT. The CDR3 is CASSYLAGAANEQFF. CDR3 coding DNA: TGTGCCAGCAGTTACCTAGCGGGGGCGGCGAATGAGCAGTTCTTC.

This chain uses TRBV20-1 with TRBJ1-2, with TRBD1 identical over 9 bases. CDR3 length: 12 amino acids. V lost 6 bases, J lost 8 bases, and 7 bases stayed unmatched. Per the germline V gene, CDR1 is DFQATT and CDR2 is SNEGSKA (reference sequence). CDR3 in amino acids: CSAPRDRDGYTF. CDR3 DNA sequence: TGCAGTGCCCCTCGGGACAGGGACGGCTACACCTTC.